Shown below are 5 T cell receptor beta chains from a single sample sequenced in a study of shared clonotypes between healthy human individuals. Sequenced by immunoSEQ multiplex PCR; TCRdb stores in-frame clones only, minus some. This table holds some 740,000 clones, more than 85% found once. Positively selected for CCR7, the CD45RO-negative cells used as naive CD8 cells excluded terminally differentiated effector memory CD45RA+ cells. Sequencing was performed on naive CD8+ T cells sorted from blood. The receptors originated from a man aged 30 to 45 in good health.

The chain carries TRBV5-6 and TRBJ2-1; TRBD1 matches at 9 bases. V was clipped by 0 bases and J by 5 bases; unmatched bases: 3. Germline CDR1 is SGHDT and CDR2 is YYEEEE. The CDR3 runs to 15 residues. CDR3 sequence reads: CASSLGTGVHNEQFF. In nucleotides, the CDR3 is TGTGCCAGCAGCTTGGGGACAGGGGTGCACAATGAGCAGTTCTTC.

This chain links TRBV4-1 with TRBJ1-2, with TRBD1 as a possible D gene (5 bases). The germline V gene has CDR1 MGHRA and CDR2 YSYEKL. CDR3 length: 15 amino acids. Trimming stripped 2 bases from V and 3 bases from J, with 13 bases between. The CDR3 sequence is CASSQLGGGDYGYTF. For the CDR3, the DNA is TGCGCCAGCAGCCAACTGGGGGGAGGGGACTATGGCTACACCTTC.

The V and J genes are TRBV7-8 and TRBJ1-2; TRBD1 agrees at 8 bases. The germline CDR1 and CDR2 sequences are SGHVS and FQNEAQ. The CDR3 runs to 17 residues. The V and J ends lost 3 bases and 1 base, in that order; junction bases with no gene match: 10. For the CDR3, the DNA is TGTGCCAGCAGCTTGACTGGGACAGGCCCTTTTAACTATGGCTACACCTTC. This translates into CASSLTGTGPFNYGYTF.

This clone has only one observation. The V gene is TRBV28, the J gene TRBJ1-2; no clear D gene. CDR1 is MDHEN, CDR2 SYDVKM, per germline. V dropped 1 base and J dropped 4 bases, with 13 bases sitting between them. The CDR3 consists of 15 residues. The CDR3 protein is CASSLLSPESYGYTF. For the CDR3, the DNA is TGTGCCAGCAGTTTATTAAGCCCAGAATCCTATGGCTACACCTTC.

V is TRBV5-4 and J is TRBJ2-5, with D unresolved. Germline V gene sequence: CDR1 SGHNT, CDR2 YYREEE (reference sequence). V lost 2 bases to trimming and J lost 2 bases, with 13 bases between them. The CDR3 has 15 amino acids. The CDR3 coding sequence is TGTGCCAGCAGCTTTATGGGTGGGCTGCAAGAGACCCAGTACTTC. Translating it yields CASSFMGGLQETQYF.